This T cell receptor beta chain was sequenced in a study of cytotoxic CD8 clonotypes in ibrutinib-treated CLL. Turning to the study itself: Included were about a dozen relapsed/refractory and some 15 treatment-naive patients, of whom approximately 18 were IGHV unmutated. Study results and caveats: Patients with sustained remission and those progressing were sampled at differing times.

The repertoire was sequenced with immunoSEQ multiplex PCR; TCRdb's copy has only in-frame clones and lacks some. Of about 6,700 clones in the sample, 70% to 75% were seen once. This clone appeared a few times. Its antigen is still unknown. This CDR3 is 15 amino acids long. From germline, CDR1 is MDHEN and CDR2 SYDVKM. V was shortened by 5 bases and J by 2 bases, with 15 bases between the two germline ends. The chain carries TRBV28 and TRBJ1-2; D is ambiguous. Material: PBMCs, obtained before ibrutinib treatment. The TCR sequence derives from a human donor with chronic lymphocytic leukemia. DNA of the CDR3: TGTGCCAGCAGTCACTCGTCGGGGTCCAACTATGGCTACACCTTC. Protein: CASSHSSGSNYGYTF.